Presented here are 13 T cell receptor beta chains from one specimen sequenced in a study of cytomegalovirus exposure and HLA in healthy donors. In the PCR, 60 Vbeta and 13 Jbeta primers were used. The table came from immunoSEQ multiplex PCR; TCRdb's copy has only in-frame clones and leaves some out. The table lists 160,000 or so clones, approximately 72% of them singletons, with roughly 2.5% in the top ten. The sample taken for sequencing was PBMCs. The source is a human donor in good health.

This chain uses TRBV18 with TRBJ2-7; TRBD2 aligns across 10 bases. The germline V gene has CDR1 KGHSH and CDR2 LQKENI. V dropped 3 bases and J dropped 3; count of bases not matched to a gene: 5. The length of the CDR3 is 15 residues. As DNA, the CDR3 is TGTGCCAGCTCACCCCCTAGCGGGGGTGGCTACGAGCAGTACTTC. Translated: CASSPPSGGGYEQYF.

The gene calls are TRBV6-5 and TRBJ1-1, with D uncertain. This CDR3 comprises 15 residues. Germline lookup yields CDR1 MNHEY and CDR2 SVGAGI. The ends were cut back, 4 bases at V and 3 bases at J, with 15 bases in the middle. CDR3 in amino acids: CASSWAYGRDTEAFF. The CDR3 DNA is TGTGCCAGCAGTTGGGCCTACGGGCGGGACACTGAAGCTTTCTTT.

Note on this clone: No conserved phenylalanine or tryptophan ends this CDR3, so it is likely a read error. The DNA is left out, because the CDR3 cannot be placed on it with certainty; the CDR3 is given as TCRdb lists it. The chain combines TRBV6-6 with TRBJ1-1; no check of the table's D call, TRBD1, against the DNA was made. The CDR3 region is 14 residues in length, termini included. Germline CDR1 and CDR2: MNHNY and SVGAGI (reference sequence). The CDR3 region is CASSLSRTGEGVRS.

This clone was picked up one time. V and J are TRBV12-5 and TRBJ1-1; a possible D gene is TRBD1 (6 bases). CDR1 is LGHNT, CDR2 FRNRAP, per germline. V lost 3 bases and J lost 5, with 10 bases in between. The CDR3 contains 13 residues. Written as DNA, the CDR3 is TGTGCTAGTGGTTTAGGGGGGGCGACTGAAGCTTTCTTT. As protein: CASGLGGATEAFF. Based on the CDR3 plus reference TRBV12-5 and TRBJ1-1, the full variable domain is DARVTQTPRHKVTEMGQEVTMRCQPILGHNTVFWYRQTMMQGLELLAYFRNRAPLDDSGMPKDRFSAEMPDATLATLKIQPSEPRDSAVYFCASGLGGATEAFFGQGTRLTVV.

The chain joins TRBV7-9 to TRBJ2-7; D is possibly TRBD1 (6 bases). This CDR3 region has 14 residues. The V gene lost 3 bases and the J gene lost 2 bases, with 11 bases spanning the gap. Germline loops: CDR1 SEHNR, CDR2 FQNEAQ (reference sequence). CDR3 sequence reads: CASSLVGAAYEQYF. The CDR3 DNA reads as TGTGCCAGCAGCTTGGTGGGGGCCGCCTACGAGCAGTACTTC.

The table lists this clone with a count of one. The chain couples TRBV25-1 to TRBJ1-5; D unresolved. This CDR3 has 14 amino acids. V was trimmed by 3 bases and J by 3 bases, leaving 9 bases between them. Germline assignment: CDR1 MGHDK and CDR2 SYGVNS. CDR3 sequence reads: CASSDSRINQPQHF. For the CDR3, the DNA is TGTGCCAGCAGTGATTCCAGGATCAATCAGCCCCAGCATTTT.

The chain's CDR3 is CASSMGSYNEQFF. CDR3 coding DNA: TGTGCCAGTAGTATGGGCAGTTACAATGAGCAGTTCTTC. The chain links TRBV19 to TRBJ2-1; D gene unclear. The CDR3 spans 13 residues. The germline V and J ends were trimmed by 3 bases and 4 bases, with 7 bases remaining between them. Looked up from germline, CDR1 is LNHDA and CDR2 is SQIVND (reference sequence).

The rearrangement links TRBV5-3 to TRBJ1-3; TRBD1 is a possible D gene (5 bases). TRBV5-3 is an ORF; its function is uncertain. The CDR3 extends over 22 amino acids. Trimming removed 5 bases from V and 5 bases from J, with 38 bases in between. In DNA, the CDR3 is TGTGCCAGAAGAATCAGTATGCCGGAGTTGCAGGGAAATTGGATCCCTAGAAACACCATATATTTT. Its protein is CARRISMPELQGNWIPRNTIYF.

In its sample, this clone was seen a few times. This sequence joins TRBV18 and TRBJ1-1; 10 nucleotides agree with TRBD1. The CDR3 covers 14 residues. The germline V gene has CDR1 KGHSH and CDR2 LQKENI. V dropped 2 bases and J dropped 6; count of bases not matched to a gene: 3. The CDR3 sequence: CASSPKDRGAEAFF. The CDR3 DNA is TGTGCCAGCTCACCAAAGGACAGGGGGGCTGAAGCTTTCTTT.

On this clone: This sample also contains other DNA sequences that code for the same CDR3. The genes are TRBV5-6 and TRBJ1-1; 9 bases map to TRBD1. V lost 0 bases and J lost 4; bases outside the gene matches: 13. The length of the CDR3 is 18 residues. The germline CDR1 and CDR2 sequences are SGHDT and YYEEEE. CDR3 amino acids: CASSLEKRTGVAITEAFF. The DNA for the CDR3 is TGTGCCAGCAGCTTGGAAAAAAGGACAGGGGTAGCTATCACTGAAGCTTTCTTT.

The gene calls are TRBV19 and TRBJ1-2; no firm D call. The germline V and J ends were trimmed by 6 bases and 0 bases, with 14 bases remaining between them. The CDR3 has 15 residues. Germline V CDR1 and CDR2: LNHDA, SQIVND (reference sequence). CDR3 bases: TGTGCCAGTAGCCCTCACCGGGGTTCTAACTATGGCTACACCTTC. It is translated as CASSPHRGSNYGYTF.

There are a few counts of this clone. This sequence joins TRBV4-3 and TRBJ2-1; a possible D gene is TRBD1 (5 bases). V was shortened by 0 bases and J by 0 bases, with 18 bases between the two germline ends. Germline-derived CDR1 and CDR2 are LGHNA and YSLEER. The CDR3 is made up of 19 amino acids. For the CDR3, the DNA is TGCGCCAGCAGCCAAGATGAGGTGGGGCAGGCGGTCTCCTACAATGAGCAGTTCTTC. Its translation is CASSQDEVGQAVSYNEQFF.

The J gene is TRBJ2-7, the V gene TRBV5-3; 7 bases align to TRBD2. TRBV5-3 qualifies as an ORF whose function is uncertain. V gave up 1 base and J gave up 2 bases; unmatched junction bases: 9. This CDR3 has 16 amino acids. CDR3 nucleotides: TGTGCCAGAAGCTTGTGGCGGGACTACTACGCCTACGAGCAGTACTTC. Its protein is CARSLWRDYYAYEQYF.